This TCR beta chain was profiled in a study of blood T cells in healthy people across ages. This CDR3 comprises 14 residues. Trimming removed 4 bases from V and 6 bases from J, with 13 bases in between. Germline V gene data show CDR1 as MNHEY and CDR2 as SMNVEV (reference sequence). A second PCR of about 7 to 11 cycles used a sample-barcoded 5' primer and a J-beta primer mix. TCRdb processed the 5' RACE reads anew with MiXCR; each CDR3 protein has one entry. The table shows over a million distinct CDR3 sequences, with 45% occurring only once. The chain combines TRBV27 with TRBJ2-1; the D is unclear. The sequence came from a woman aged 55-70 years in good health. The sample consisted of blood. CDR3 sequence reads: CASSWSLSGNEQFF. In DNA, the CDR3 is TGTGCCAGCAGTTGGAGTCTCTCTGGCAATGAGCAGTTCTTC.